This T cell receptor beta chain is drawn from a study of blood T cell repertoires in COVID-19. At the level of the study: Samples of COVID-19 (acute and convalescent) were obtained from the United States, Italy and Spain.

Clones were sequenced by immunoSEQ multiplex PCR, and TCRdb holds only the in-frame ones, with some missing. The profile shows about 210,000 clones, about 91% of them singletons. This clone appeared once. The CDR3 spans 15 residues. The germline gives CDR1 SGDLS, CDR2 YYNGEE. Trimming shortened V by 0 bases and J by 4 bases, and 14 bases separated the two germline ends. The specimen was PBMCs or T cells enriched from blood (not recorded which). The rearrangement joins TRBV9 to TRBJ2-7; D remains ambiguous. The sequence derives from a man younger than 35 with acute COVID-19. CDR3 region: CASSVGQAILYEQYF. Here the CDR3 DNA reads TGTGCCAGCAGCGTAGGTCAGGCCATACTTTACGAGCAGTACTTC.